These T cell receptor beta chains were read from a single sample in a study of early T cells in non-severe SARS-CoV-2 infection. TCRdb reanalysed the 5' RACE reads using MiXCR and keeps one entry per CDR3 protein. The sample carries 45,000 or so distinct CDR3 sequences, 11% recorded once. Sequenced input: whole blood. The receptors originated from an adult who was a healthcare worker with PCR-confirmed SARS-CoV-2 infection or an uninfected control (not recorded which). Each CDR3 is given without its conserved first and last residue. The D gene is left open where the match is weak. Clone size is stated in some rows and not others, as once, few, many or a class when expanded.

J gene: TRBJ2-2
D gene: -
CDR3 length: 9
clone size: many
V gene: TRBV13
CDR3 protein: ASSLHGELF

J gene: TRBJ2-1
D gene: -
CDR3 length: 14
clone size: many
V gene: TRBV27
CDR3 protein: ASSLFRGLKYNEQF

J gene: TRBJ2-7
D gene: TRBD1
CDR3 length: 13
clone size: -
V gene: TRBV5-1
CDR3 protein: ASRPPGQSTYEQY

J gene: TRBJ2-3
D gene: -
CDR3 length: 11
clone size: few
V gene: TRBV29-1
CDR3 protein: SVGKDRTDTQY

J gene: TRBJ1-1
D gene: -
CDR3 length: 10
clone size: many
V gene: TRBV3-1
CDR3 protein: ASSLPNTEAF

J gene: TRBJ1-1
D gene: -
CDR3 length: 11
clone size: -
V gene: TRBV11-1
CDR3 protein: ASSPRSNTEAF

J gene: TRBJ2-1
D gene: -
CDR3 length: 14
clone size: -
V gene: TRBV24-1
CDR3 protein: ATSVRRRPSYNEQF

J gene: TRBJ1-1
D gene: -
CDR3 length: 14
clone size: many
V gene: TRBV20-1
CDR3 protein: SASVGMRVGNTEAF

J gene: TRBJ2-5
D gene: -
CDR3 length: 11
clone size: many
V gene: TRBV11-3
CDR3 protein: ASSLNGKETQY

J gene: TRBJ2-5
D gene: TRBD2
CDR3 length: 14
clone size: many
V gene: TRBV6-5
CDR3 protein: ASSDLQTSGAETQY

J gene: TRBJ1-4
D gene: -
CDR3 length: 13
clone size: few
V gene: TRBV25-1
CDR3 protein: ASSEHTPGGEKLF

J gene: TRBJ2-2
D gene: -
CDR3 length: 12
clone size: -
V gene: TRBV5-1
CDR3 protein: ASSLYANTGELF

J gene: TRBJ1-1
D gene: -
CDR3 length: 12
clone size: few
V gene: TRBV9
CDR3 protein: ASSVAQGNTEAF

J gene: TRBJ1-5
D gene: -
CDR3 length: 14
clone size: few
V gene: TRBV7-2
CDR3 protein: ASSLELGRTNQPQH

J gene: TRBJ2-1
D gene: -
CDR3 length: 13
clone size: -
V gene: TRBV11-3
CDR3 protein: ASSQDRGSYNEQF

J gene: TRBJ1-4
D gene: -
CDR3 length: 11
clone size: many
V gene: TRBV11-2
CDR3 protein: ASSPGGYEKLF

J gene: TRBJ1-5
D gene: -
CDR3 length: 13
clone size: many
V gene: TRBV6-1
CDR3 protein: ASSEGNLDFGPQH

J gene: TRBJ2-7
D gene: -
CDR3 length: 13
clone size: many
V gene: TRBV11-3
CDR3 protein: ASSLFSGEGYEQY

J gene: TRBJ1-6
D gene: TRBD1
CDR3 length: 13
clone size: many
V gene: TRBV7-9
CDR3 protein: ASSLGAGGNSPLH

J gene: TRBJ1-4
D gene: -
CDR3 length: 11
clone size: many
V gene: TRBV25-1
CDR3 protein: ASSVEWVEKLF

J gene: TRBJ1-1
D gene: -
CDR3 length: 11
clone size: many
V gene: TRBV6-2/TRBV6-3
CDR3 protein: ASATRMNTEAF

J gene: TRBJ2-1
D gene: TRBD1
CDR3 length: 14
clone size: few
V gene: TRBV6-4
CDR3 protein: ASSDGDRGDHNEQF